Following are 27 T cell receptor beta chains from one sample sequenced in a study of early T cells in non-severe SARS-CoV-2 infection. Using its own MiXCR run on the 5' RACE reads, TCRdb lists one record per CDR3 protein. The sample comprises approximately 73,000 distinct CDR3 sequences, about 11% of which are singletons, and 4.7% rests with the top ten. The sample was whole blood. The receptors here all came from an adult who was a healthcare worker with PCR-confirmed SARS-CoV-2 infection or an uninfected control (not recorded which).

The chain recombines TRBV29-1 with TRBJ1-2; maybe TRBD1 (5 bases). The CDR3 has 12 residues. CDR1 SQVTM and CDR2 ANQGSEA come from the germline V gene. The V end was cut by 1 base, the J end by 7 bases, with 10 bases between. DNA for the CDR3: TGCAGCGTTGAAGGGGGGGACGGTGGCTACACCTTC. It translates to CSVEGGDGGYTF.

This clonotype was counted at least ten times. This rearrangement joins TRBV11-2 to TRBJ2-1; 9 nucleotides line up with TRBD2. With 5 bases clipped from V and 3 bases from J, the junction kept 2 bases outside the gene matches. This CDR3 is 14 amino acids long. CDR1 is SGHAT and CDR2 is FQNNGV in the germline V gene. CDR3 amino acids: CASSGAGGYNEQFF. CDR3 nucleotides: TGTGCCAGCAGCGGAGCGGGGGGCTACAATGAGCAGTTCTTC.

This clonotype occurred a few times. CDR3: CASTDRQGGTETQYF. CDR3 coding DNA: TGTGCCAGCACCGATAGACAGGGGGGCACAGAGACCCAGTACTTC. This chain connects TRBV7-2 to TRBJ2-5; 9 bases map to TRBD1. V lost 7 bases and J lost 4; bases outside the gene matches: 10. Looked up from germline, CDR1 is SGHTA and CDR2 is FQGNSA. CDR3 length equals 15 residues.

This clonotype came up a few times. This chain connects TRBV5-5 to TRBJ1-1; D not certain. The germline V and J ends were trimmed by 4 bases and 10 bases, with 14 bases remaining between them. The germline V gene has CDR1 SGHKS and CDR2 YYEKEE (reference sequence). The CDR3 is made up of 12 amino acids. The CDR3 sequence is CASSREAPPAFF. CDR3 sequence (DNA): TGTGCCAGCAGCCGGGAGGCGCCGCCAGCTTTCTTT.

The sample holds many counts of this clonotype. The rearrangement links TRBV4-1 to TRBJ2-5; 9 nucleotides match TRBD1. This CDR3 contains 19 residues. J was trimmed by 5 bases and V by 1 base; bases with no gene match: 17. CDR1 and CDR2 (germline): MGHRA, YSYEKL. CDR3 sequence reads: CASSQATTGGYGLVETQYF. CDR3 bases: TGCGCCAGCAGCCAAGCCACCACAGGGGGCTACGGCCTAGTGGAGACCCAGTACTTC.

Many counts were recorded for this clonotype. The CDR3 protein is CASSIVGGPGQPQHF. DNA of the CDR3: TGTGCCAGTAGTATAGTTGGAGGGCCGGGTCAGCCCCAGCATTTT. V usage is TRBV19 and J usage is TRBJ1-5; no firm D call. CDR3 length equals 15 residues. The V gene's germline CDR1 is LNHDA and CDR2 SQIVND (reference sequence). V gave up 1 base and J gave up 6 bases, with 13 bases separating them. The entire variable domain, with the rest obtained from reference TRBV19 and TRBJ1-5, is as follows: DGGITQSPKYLFRKEGQNVTLSCEQNLNHDAMYWYRQDPGQGLRLIYYSQIVNDFQKGDIAEGYSVSREKKESFPLTVTSAQKNPTAFYLCASSIVGGPGQPQHFGDGTRLSIL.

This clonotype was counted many times. This chain links TRBV20-1 with TRBJ1-4; D uncertain. The CDR3 covers 15 residues. The V gene lost 3 bases and the J gene lost 0 bases, with 11 bases spanning the gap. Germline-derived CDR1 and CDR2 are DFQATT and SNEGSKA (reference sequence). The CDR3 nucleotides read TGCAGTGCTAGTGTCAGGATTGCAACTAATGAAAAACTGTTTTTT. Protein: CSASVRIATNEKLFF.

Ten or more counts support this clonotype. The rearrangement uses TRBV5-1 and TRBJ2-7; possible D gene TRBD2, 5 bases. Trimming pared 2 bases from V and 6 bases from J, leaving 9 bases between. CDR3 size: 12 residues. The germline gives CDR1 SGHRS, CDR2 YFSETQ. The CDR3 here is CASSFPGGEQYF. The CDR3 DNA reads TGCGCCAGCAGCTTTCCAGGAGGCGAGCAGTACTTC.

This clonotype was seen a handful of times. The rearrangement joins TRBV9 to TRBJ2-1, with D maybe TRBD2 (5 bases). Germline V gives CDR1 SGDLS, CDR2 YYNGEE. The CDR3 totals 17 residues. Between the trimmed V and J ends, which lost 0 bases and 0 bases, there was a span of 13 bases. The CDR3 DNA reads as TGTGCCAGCAGCGTAGAGGAGGAGGTGAGCTCCTACAATGAGCAGTTCTTC. Translating it yields CASSVEEEVSSYNEQFF.

This clonotype was seen repeatedly, ten times or more. The genes are TRBV29-1 and TRBJ2-3; D unresolved. V was pared by 7 bases and J by 4 bases, with 9 bases between. Per the germline V gene, CDR1 is SQVTM and CDR2 is ANQGSEA. The CDR3 spans 11 residues. Here the CDR3 reads CSGDDPDTQYF. The CDR3 coding sequence is TGCAGCGGTGACGACCCAGATACGCAGTATTTT.

This clonotype occurred many times. V gene TRBV7-9 combines with J gene TRBJ1-2; D gene uncertain. Trimming stripped 8 bases from V and 5 bases from J, with 15 bases between. The CDR3 covers 13 residues. Per the germline V gene, CDR1 is SEHNR and CDR2 is FQNEAQ (reference sequence). DNA of the CDR3: TGTGCCAGCTCGAACGAAATGGGTTATGGCTACACCTTC. Translated: CASSNEMGYGYTF.

Turning to this clonotype: This may arise from a read error, as a much more abundant clone is one base away. This sequence joins TRBV25-1 and TRBJ2-3; D may correspond to TRBD1 or TRBD2 (6 bases each). Germline values: CDR1 MGHDK, CDR2 SYGVNS. V lost 8 bases to trimming and J lost 0 bases, with 15 bases between them. The CDR3 extends over 15 amino acids. The CDR3 DNA sequence: TGTGCCAGCGAAATTGGGGGGCCTAGCACAGATACGCAGTATTTT. Translated: CASEIGGPSTDTQYF.

The chain carries TRBV30 and TRBJ2-3, with a possible D match to TRBD2 (6 bases). The V end lost 5 bases, the J end lost 8 bases, and 23 bases lay between the germline ends. This CDR3 has 15 amino acids. CDR1 GTSNPN and CDR2 SVGIG come from the germline V gene (reference sequence). The CDR3 spells CAWALLAAHFFTQYF. CDR3 DNA sequence: TGTGCCTGGGCCCTACTAGCCGCCCATTTTTTTACGCAGTATTTT. Based on the CDR3 plus reference TRBV30 and TRBJ2-3, the full variable domain is SQTIHQWPATLVQPVGSPLSLECTVEGTSNPNLYWYRQAAGRGLQLLFYSVGIGQISSEVPQNLSASRPQDRQFILSSKKLLLSDSGFYLCAWALLAAHFFTQYFGPGTRLTVL.

For this clonotype: This could be a read error, since a much larger clone is one nucleotide away. This chain connects TRBV6-1 to TRBJ1-4, with D hard to call. The CDR3 runs 15 residues. Germline V gives CDR1 MNHNS, CDR2 SASEGT. Trimming took off 3 bases at V and 0 bases at J, with 8 bases between the two ends. CDR3 sequence (DNA): TGTGCCAGCAGTGATCAGACTGCAACTAATGAAAAACTGTTTTTT. It is translated as CASSDQTATNEKLFF.

The V gene is TRBV6-2 or TRBV6-3, the J gene TRBJ1-3; the D is unclear. CDR1 MNHEY and CDR2 SVGEGT come from the germline V gene. V lost 5 bases, J lost 0 bases, and 14 bases lay in between. CDR3 size: 16 residues. CDR3 nucleotides: TGTGCCAGCAGTCCTCCCCCGGCCAGCTCTGGAAACACCATATATTTT. It specifies CASSPPPASSGNTIYF.

This clonotype came up many times. V gene TRBV20-1 combines with J gene TRBJ2-7, with D maybe TRBD2 (5 bases). CDR1 is DFQATT, CDR2 SNEGSKA, per germline (reference sequence). This CDR3 comprises 12 residues. V was clipped by 1 base and J by 8 bases, with 12 bases between them. The CDR3: CSARAGITQQYF. The CDR3 DNA follows: TGCAGTGCTAGAGCGGGGATTACCCAGCAGTACTTC.

This clonotype was counted between two and nine times. The chain joins TRBV27 to TRBJ2-1, with D possibly being TRBD2 (6 bases). Germline V CDR1 and CDR2: MNHEY, SMNVEV (reference sequence). This CDR3 contains 13 residues. Trimming cost V 5 bases and J 9 bases, with 14 bases left between them. CDR3 DNA sequence: TGTGCCAGCAGTGATGGGACTTTCCTTGAGCAGTTCTTC. Residues: CASSDGTFLEQFF.

This clonotype was seen at least ten times. The chain uses TRBV6-4 and TRBJ2-7, with D tentatively TRBD2 (5 bases). CDR3 length: 14 amino acids. Germline lookup yields CDR1 MRHNA and CDR2 SNTAGT. Trimming left V 4 bases short and J 2 bases short, with 12 bases between. CDR3 residues: CASSVEFGAYEQYF. The CDR3 DNA reads TGTGCCAGCAGTGTTGAGTTCGGGGCCTACGAGCAGTACTTC.

This clonotype was picked up many times. This chain uses TRBV7-8 with TRBJ1-3; no clear D. The CDR3 covers 12 residues. In germline, CDR1 is SGHVS, CDR2 FQNEAQ. V gave up 1 base and J gave up 4 bases, with 2 bases separating them. CDR3 residues: CASSLVGNTIYF. DNA for the CDR3: TGTGCCAGCAGCTTAGTCGGAAACACCATATATTTT.

This clonotype was observed at least ten times. V and J are TRBV29-1 and TRBJ2-2, with D possibly TRBD1 on 5 matching bases. Germline CDR1 and CDR2: SQVTM and ANQGSEA. The length of the CDR3 is 14 residues. V lost 6 bases and J lost 1, with 12 bases in between. The chain's CDR3 is CSVDPTGNTGELFF. For the CDR3, the DNA is TGCAGCGTCGATCCTACAGGGAACACCGGGGAGCTGTTTTTT.

This clonotype came up a few times. This chain joins TRBV4-2 and TRBJ2-3; 8 positions agree with TRBD2. Losses at the gene ends were 3 bases for V and 0 bases for J; bases not matched to a gene: 8. Germline CDR1 and CDR2: LGHNA and YNFKEQ. The CDR3 totals 17 residues. The CDR3 nucleotides read TGTGCCAGCAGCCAGTCCTTAGCGGGAACCAGCACAGATACGCAGTATTTT. This gives the protein CASSQSLAGTSTDTQYF.

This clonotype appeared many times. This chain links TRBV20-1 with TRBJ2-7; the D is unclear. Germline values: CDR1 DFQATT, CDR2 SNEGSKA (reference sequence). The CDR3 totals 13 residues. Deletions cut 4 bases from V and 0 bases from J, with 10 bases between. The DNA of the CDR3 is TGCAGTGCTACCAGCTCCAGCTCCTACGAGCAGTACTTC. It is translated as CSATSSSSYEQYF.

This clonotype was picked up a small number of times. The chain has TRBV19 and TRBJ1-6; D call uncertain. CDR3 size: 14 residues. Germline-derived CDR1 and CDR2 are LNHDA and SQIVND (reference sequence). The V gene lost 5 bases and the J gene lost 5 bases, with 10 bases spanning the gap. The CDR3 reads CASSGQENNSPLHF. The CDR3 DNA reads as TGTGCCAGTAGTGGGCAGGAGAATAATTCACCCCTCCACTTT.

This chain uses TRBV18 with TRBJ2-3; the D gene is possibly TRBD2 (6 bases). The CDR3 contains 16 residues. The V and J ends lost 2 bases and 2 bases respectively, with 14 bases between them. The germline V gene has CDR1 KGHSH and CDR2 LQKENI. The CDR3 spells CASSPGSSGHTDTQYF. The CDR3 DNA is TGTGCCAGCTCACCAGGGAGTAGCGGTCACACAGATACGCAGTATTTT.

This clonotype was picked up many times. This chain links TRBV27 with TRBJ1-5; 12 bases are a match to TRBD1. CDR1 is MNHEY, CDR2 SMNVEV, per germline (reference sequence). The length of the CDR3 is 15 residues. J lost 1 base, V lost 8 bases, and 3 bases had no gene match. CDR3 region: CASRGQGASNQPQHF. In DNA, the CDR3 is TGTGCCAGCCGGGGACAGGGGGCGAGCAATCAGCCCCAGCATTTT.

The sample holds a few counts of this clonotype. The chain recombines TRBV11-2 with TRBJ1-6; D not certain. V was cut by 5 bases and J by 14 bases, with 16 bases left in between. The CDR3 runs 13 residues. Germline V gene sequence: CDR1 SGHAT, CDR2 FQNNGV. The CDR3 loop reads CASSPAALQALHF. In DNA, the CDR3 is TGTGCCAGCAGCCCCGCCGCCCTTCAGGCCCTCCACTTT. Full variable domain (outside the CDR3, taken from reference TRBV11-2 and TRBJ1-6): EAGVAQSPRYKIIEKRQSVAFWCNPISGHATLYWYQQILGQGPKLLIQFQNNGVVDDSQLPKDRFSAERLKGVDSTLKIQPAKLEDSAVYLCASSPAALQALHFGNGTRLTVT.

This clonotype turned up a few times. This chain connects TRBV5-1 to TRBJ2-5; 8 nucleotides align to TRBD1. The CDR3 consists of 15 residues. The ends lost 4 bases at V and 4 bases at J; junction bases unmatched: 9. CDR1 is SGHRS, CDR2 YFSETQ, per germline. The CDR3 spells CASSGTGGSLETQYF. DNA for the CDR3: TGCGCCAGCAGCGGAACAGGGGGGTCATTAGAGACCCAGTACTTC.